The sequence of this T cell receptor beta chain was determined in a study of response to subunit inactivated influenza vaccine. General study points: The authors put forward the suggestion that each seasonal influenza vaccination may bring in only a limited number of new T cells.

TCRdb re-called the RT-PCR reads through MiXCR, storing one row per CDR3 protein. The sample lists 150,000 or so distinct CDR3 sequences; approximately 12% were seen once. Only a few counts were recorded for this clonotype. Its antigen remains unknown. The source is a man aged 50-75 years who received an inactivated influenza vaccine. The source material was CD8+ T cells sorted from PBMCs, sampled less than 30 months after vaccination.

This CDR3 is CASSQDTGVDSPLHF. For the CDR3, the DNA is TGCGCCAGCAGCCAAGATACAGGGGTGGATTCACCCCTCCACTTT. The V call is TRBV4-3, the J call TRBJ1-6; 7 bases line up with TRBD1. Germline CDR1 reads LGHNA; CDR2 reads YSLEER. The CDR3 length is 15 residues. J lost 8 bases, V lost 0 bases, and 4 bases had no gene match.